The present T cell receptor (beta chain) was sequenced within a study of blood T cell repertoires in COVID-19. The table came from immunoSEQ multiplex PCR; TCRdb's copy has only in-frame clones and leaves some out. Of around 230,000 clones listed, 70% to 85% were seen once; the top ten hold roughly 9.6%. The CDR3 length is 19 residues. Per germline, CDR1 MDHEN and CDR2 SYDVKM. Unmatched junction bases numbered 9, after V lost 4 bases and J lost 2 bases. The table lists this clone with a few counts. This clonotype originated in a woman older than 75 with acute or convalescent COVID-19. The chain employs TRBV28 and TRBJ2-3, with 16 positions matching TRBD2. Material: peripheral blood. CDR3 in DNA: TGTGCCAGCAGTTCTCCGGGACTAGCGGGGGGGCCACTCACAGATACGCAGTATTTT. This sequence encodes CASSSPGLAGGPLTDTQYF.